The T cell receptor (beta chain) under discussion was sequenced for a study of T-cell reconstitution after alpha-beta-depleted transplantation in children (TCRdb year 2016). Concerning the study at large: The study quantitatively tracked T-cell immune reconstitution after TCRalphabeta/CD19-depleted allogeneic hematopoietic cell transplantation in children using TCR repertoire profiling.

Library preparation employed PCR. For sequencing, an Illumina HiSeq 2500 was employed. TCR libraries were prepared with molecular barcoding, using unique molecular identifiers to normalize TCRbeta repertoire quantification. The public reads were quality trimmed at Q25 with fastp and then assembled into clones with MiXCR by TCRdb, keeping productive beta chains. Rows merge per CDR3 protein into single entries with the most common DNA and genes. Within this sample are around 600,000 distinct CDR3 sequences, with roughly a tenth of them counted one time only. The ten largest account for about 4.2% of the sample. About this clonotype: Its antigen is currently not known. Base qualities are not at hand, and no much larger clone is one base apart.

V and J are trimmed by 3 bases and 6 bases, and the gene matches miss 6 bases of the junction. From a lookup of the germline V gene (reference sequence), CDR1 and CDR2 are SEHNR and FQNEAQ. The CDR3 spans 15 residues, from the cysteine through the phenylalanine. The kept DNA is CDR3 alone, 45 bases in frame from the first base. The V and J segments used are TRBV7-9 and TRBJ2-2; the junction holds 8 bases that match TRBD2. Source: PBMCs from the stem cell graft donor, taken from the stem cell graft. The source of this sequence is a human donor who donated a stem cell graft to a child with acute myeloid leukemia. The DNA reads as follows: TGTGCCAGCAGCTTTAGCGGGATGTATCCCGGGGAGCTGTTTTTT. Protein translation: CASSFSGMYPGELFF.